These 22 T cell receptor beta chains were sequenced from one sample in a study of T cell clonality in common variable immunodeficiency. Findings and caveats of the study: Fewer deletions and N-nucleotide insertions were reportedly seen in common variable immunodeficiency TCR beta sequences.

Sequenced by immunoSEQ multiplex PCR; TCRdb stores in-frame clones only, minus some. The sample contains 25,000 to 30,000 clones, none of them singletons. Their target antigens are unknown. The sequenced sample consisted of peripheral blood mononuclear cells. The receptors derive from a human donor with common variable immunodeficiency.

CDR3 DNA, as far as it was read: TGTGCCGGGGTTCTAGCGGGGGGGAGCTCCTACAATGAG. Amino acid sequence: CAGVLAGGSSYNE. The whole CDR3 sequence reads CAGVLAGGSSYNEQFF. The chain combines TRBV30 with TRBJ2-1, with 12 nucleotides matching TRBD2. The read falls 3 residues short of the CDR3 end, and the missing part is taken from the germline J gene. J was trimmed by 0 bases and V by 8 bases; bases with no gene match: 8. The length of the CDR3 is 16 residues. CDR1 is GTSNPN, CDR2 SVGIG, per germline (reference sequence).

Ten or more counts support this clone. The read ends 3 residues before the CDR3 terminus; that terminus is restored from the germline J gene. This sequence joins TRBV5-1 and TRBJ2-5; D gene uncertain. CDR3 length: 16 amino acids. Trimming took 0 bases from V and 2 from J, leaving 14 bases between them. The germline gives CDR1 SGHRS, CDR2 YFSETQ. This CDR3 is CASSLEAALAQETQYF. The CDR3 bases that were read are TGCGCCAGCAGCTTGGAGGCGGCACTTGCACAAGAGACC.

This clone appeared a few times. Read sequence stops 3 residues before the CDR3 end, and the germline J gene provides the missing end. The rearrangement joins TRBV18 to TRBJ1-5, with TRBD1 matching over 11 bases. Germline V gives CDR1 KGHSH, CDR2 LQKENI. The CDR3 is 17 amino acids. Losses at the gene ends were 5 bases for V and 6 bases for J; bases not matched to a gene: 12. The CDR3 region is CASSTGTGGRGSQPQHF. The sequenced part of the CDR3 DNA is TGTGCCAGCTCAACCGGGACAGGGGGGCGCGGGAGTCAGCCC.

As to this clone: The sequence runs out 3 residues before the end of the CDR3; the remainder is reconstructed from the germline J gene. The genes are TRBV6-1 and TRBJ1-2, with no clear D. The CDR3 totals 13 residues. V lost 4 bases and J 3 bases, leaving 9 bases between the germline ends. In germline, CDR1 is MNHNS, CDR2 SASEGT. CDR3 sequence: CASSARVYYGYTF. The sequenced part of the CDR3 DNA is TGTGCCAGCAGTGCCCGGGTCTACTATGGC.

In its sample, this clone was seen a few times. The read halts 3 residues ahead of the CDR3 end, with the missing end drawn from the germline J gene. The chain has TRBV5-1 and TRBJ2-1; maybe TRBD1 (5 bases). Germline V gene sequence: CDR1 SGHRS, CDR2 YFSETQ. The CDR3 is 13 residues long. Trimming left V 0 bases short and J 6 bases short, with 7 bases between. The covered CDR3 bases are TGCGCCAGCAGCTTGGGACAGACCAATGAG. It yields the protein CASSLGQTNE. The full CDR3 reads CASSLGQTNEQFF.

Comment on this clone: The CDR3 end lies 3 residues beyond the end of the read and is filled in from the germline J gene. The chain couples TRBV6-2 or TRBV6-3 to TRBJ2-2, with TRBD2 identical over 9 bases. CDR3 length equals 17 residues. The junction had 8 bases not matched to a gene; V was cut back by 2 bases and J by 4 bases. CDR1 and CDR2 (germline): MNHEY, SVGEGT. Here the CDR3 reads CASSYLRGGASTGELFF. Incomplete CDR3 DNA: TGTGCCAGCAGTTACCTCCGCGGGGGGGCGTCCACCGGGGAG.

This clone was observed many times. The read ends 3 residues early relative to the CDR3; the germline J gene fills the gap. The chain is built from TRBV20-1 and TRBJ2-3, with 8 positions matching TRBD2. The V gene's germline CDR1 is DFQATT and CDR2 SNEGSKA (reference sequence). Trimming at V came to 4 bases and at J to 3 bases, leaving 15 bases not matched to a gene. The CDR3 spans 17 residues. CDR3 bases read: TGCAGTGCTACTCAACTTAGCGGGGACCAGGATACAGATACG. Amino acid sequence: CSATQLSGDQDTDT. The complete CDR3 protein is CSATQLSGDQDTDTQYF.

This clone was recorded at least ten times. The observed sequence ends 3 residues before the CDR3 terminus, with the missing tail filled in from the germline J gene. The chain recombines TRBV30 with TRBJ2-5; D perhaps matches TRBD1 (6 bases). CDR3 size: 15 residues. V lost 6 bases and J lost 5, with 22 bases in between. Germline-derived CDR1 and CDR2 are GTSNPN and SVGIG (reference sequence). The covered CDR3 bases are TGTGCCTGCGACCTGGGGACACCAGAAGGGGAGACC. Translating gives CACDLGTPEGET. Given in full, the CDR3 is CACDLGTPEGETQYF. The whole variable domain, filled in from reference TRBV30 and TRBJ2-5, reads SQTIHQWPATLVQPVGSPLSLECTVEGTSNPNLYWYRQAAGRGLQLLFYSVGIGQISSEVPQNLSASRPQDRQFILSSKKLLLSDSGFYLCACDLGTPEGETQYFGPGTRLLVL.

This clone was detected ten times or more. The CDR3 is CASSLRGHTGELFF. The CDR3 bases that were read are TGTGCCAGCAGCTTAAGAGGGCACACCGGGGAG. The V gene is TRBV7-3, the J gene TRBJ2-2; tentative D call: TRBD2 (5 bases). The read comes to an end 3 residues before the CDR3 does, leaving the germline J gene to fill in the end. The germline V and J ends were trimmed by 1 base and 3 bases, with 6 bases remaining between them. The CDR3 extends over 14 amino acids. The germline V gene encodes CDR1 SGHTA and CDR2 FQGTGA. Full variable domain (outside the CDR3, taken from reference TRBV7-3 and TRBJ2-2): GAGVSQTPSNKVTEKGKYVELRCDPISGHTALYWYRQSLGQGPEFLIYFQGTGAADDSGLPNDRFFAVRPEGSVSTLKIQRTERGDSAVYLCASSLRGHTGELFFGEGSRLTVL.

At least ten counts were recorded for this clone. The CDR3 end lies 3 residues beyond the end of the read and is filled in from the germline J gene. V gene TRBV6-2 or TRBV6-3 combines with J gene TRBJ1-1; 11 bases line up with TRBD1. Germline V CDR1 and CDR2: MNHEY, SVGEGT. With V trimmed by 7 bases and J by 4 bases, 5 bases remained unmatched. The CDR3 runs to 14 residues. The CDR3 loop is CASKRTGGRTEAFF. The part of the CDR3 DNA that was read is TGTGCCAGCAAAAGGACAGGGGGCCGCACTGAA.

This clone was seen a few times. The junction departs from the called germline gene at one end, perhaps through a read error. The CDR3 protein is CASSEGLAETQYF. The covered CDR3 bases are TGTGCTAGCAGCGAGGGACTAGCGGAGACC. The gene calls are TRBV7-7 and TRBJ2-5, with TRBD2 matching over 10 bases. The observed sequence ends 3 residues before the CDR3 terminus, with the missing tail filled in from the germline J gene. Germline CDR1 reads SSHAT; CDR2 reads FNYEAQ (reference sequence). This CDR3 contains 13 residues.

Points on this clone: The CDR3 is cut off 3 residues early in the read; its end comes from the germline J gene. V and J are TRBV18 and TRBJ1-2; maybe TRBD1 (5 bases). The CDR3 has 15 residues. Trimming took off 2 bases at V and 1 base at J, with 11 bases between the two ends. Germline loops: CDR1 KGHSH, CDR2 LQKENI. Incomplete CDR3 DNA: TGTGCCAGCTCACCATCGGACGGACATAACTATGGC. It yields the protein CASSPSDGHNYG. The CDR3, in full, reads CASSPSDGHNYGYTF.

This clone has at least ten counts. The sequenced fragment ends 3 residues before the CDR3 boundary, so the rest is inferred from the germline J gene. This chain links TRBV7-3 with TRBJ1-1, with D maybe TRBD1 (5 bases). CDR1 SGHTA and CDR2 FQGTGA come from the germline V gene. CDR3 size: 14 residues. The CDR3 spells CASSLQGRSAEAFF. The sequenced part of the CDR3 DNA is TGTGCCAGCAGCTTACAGGGCAGGTCGGCGGAA.

This clone appeared a few times. The missing CDR3 end, 3 residues past where the read stops, is filled in from the germline J gene. This rearrangement joins TRBV2 to TRBJ1-1; the D gene is possibly TRBD1 (5 bases). V was clipped by 2 bases and J by 4 bases, with 11 bases between them. This CDR3 has 14 residues. CDR1 and CDR2 (germline): SNHLY, FYNNEI. The sequenced part of the CDR3 DNA is TGTGCCAGCAGTGAACCCCAGGGAGGCACTGAA. Its translation is CASSEPQGGTE. The complete CDR3 protein is CASSEPQGGTEAFF.

This clone has a handful of counts. The read stops 3 residues short of the end of the CDR3; the missing end is completed from the germline J gene. The rearrangement uses TRBV11-2 and TRBJ2-7, with D perhaps matching TRBD1 (6 bases). Trimming removed 5 bases at V and 6 bases at J, with 20 bases between. Germline CDR1 reads SGHAT; CDR2 reads FQNNGV. This CDR3 comprises 15 residues. CDR3 DNA (partial): TGTGCCAGCAGCCCTGAACAGGGTCTAGTACGCGAG. It translates to CASSPEQGLVRE. The whole CDR3 sequence reads CASSPEQGLVREQYF.

Remarks on this clone: The read stops 3 residues short of the end of the CDR3; the missing end is completed from the germline J gene. The J gene is TRBJ1-2, the V gene TRBV30; D gene uncertain. Germline CDR1 GTSNPN, CDR2 SVGIG (reference sequence). This CDR3 is 13 amino acids long. Here the CDR3 reads CAWDGFYAEGYTF. The sequenced CDR3 bases are TGTGCCTGGGACGGTTTTTACGCGGAGGGC.

This clone was counted at least ten times. The read comes to an end 3 residues before the CDR3 does, leaving the germline J gene to fill in the end. The J gene is TRBJ2-5, the V gene TRBV7-2; 12 bases match TRBD2. The germline gives CDR1 SGHTA, CDR2 FQGNSA. The CDR3 is made up of 15 amino acids. V was pared by 3 bases and J by 5 bases, with 4 bases of the junction left unmatched. The CDR3 protein is CASSLTSGGVETQYF. CDR3 DNA, as far as it was read: TGTGCCAGCAGCTTGACTAGCGGGGGAGTGGAGACC.

About this clone itself: The read ends 3 residues early relative to the CDR3; the germline J gene fills the gap. The gene calls are TRBV6-2 or TRBV6-3 and TRBJ2-5; 10 nucleotides line up with TRBD1. V shed 5 bases and J 4 bases; nucleotides not matched to a gene: 1. This CDR3 has 13 residues. The germline CDR1 and CDR2 sequences are MNHEY and SVGEGT. The CDR3 sequence is CASSRQGAETQYF. The sequenced part of the CDR3 DNA is TGTGCCAGCAGTCGACAGGGGGCAGAGACC.

Concerning this clone: The CDR3 is cut off 3 residues early in the read; its end comes from the germline J gene. The chain uses TRBV18 and TRBJ2-2; no clear D. CDR1 is KGHSH and CDR2 is LQKENI in the germline V gene. CDR3 size: 13 residues. Trimming took 1 base from V and 5 from J, leaving 5 bases between them. CDR3: CASSPRATGELFF. CDR3 DNA, as far as it was read: TGTGCCAGCTCACCACGGGCAACCGGGGAG. Drawing the rest from reference TRBV18 and TRBJ2-2, the complete variable domain is NAGVMQNPRHLVRRRGQEARLRCSPMKGHSHVYWYRQLPEEGLKFMVYLQKENIIDESGMPKERFSAEFPKEGPSILRIQQVVRGDSAAYFCASSPRATGELFFGEGSRLTVL.

This clone was observed a handful of times. Partial CDR3 DNA: TGTGCCTGGAGTGGATGGGACAGGGGGCTCAGTGGGGCCAACGTC. Translated, it gives CAWSGWDRGLSGANV. The CDR3, in full, reads CAWSGWDRGLSGANVLTF. The chain joins TRBV30 to TRBJ2-6; 12 bases agree with TRBD1. The sequence runs out 3 residues before the end of the CDR3; the remainder is reconstructed from the germline J gene. Looked up from germline, CDR1 is GTSNPN and CDR2 is SVGIG (reference sequence). CDR3 length: 18 amino acids. V lost 1 base to trimming and J lost 3 bases; unmatched junction nucleotides: 7.

This clone was counted a few times. The CDR3 goes on 3 residues after the read ends, and that part is filled in from the germline J gene. The rearrangement uses TRBV7-3 and TRBJ2-3; 10 bases line up with TRBD1. Germline V gene data show CDR1 as SGHTA and CDR2 as FQGTGA. The CDR3 contains 15 residues. Unmatched junction bases numbered 6, after V lost 5 bases and J lost 4 bases. Partial CDR3 DNA: TGTGCCAGCAGCCGCCGGACAGGGGGGCCAGATACG. Encoded protein: CASSRRTGGPDT. The CDR3, in full, reads CASSRRTGGPDTQYF.

This clone was observed a few times. Read coverage stops 3 residues before the CDR3 terminus; the germline J gene supplies the remainder. The chain uses TRBV6-2 or TRBV6-3 and TRBJ2-1, with 7 bases matching TRBD2. The CDR3 totals 16 residues. The germline CDR1 and CDR2 sequences are MNHEY and SVGEGT. V gave up 0 bases and J gave up 3 bases; unmatched junction bases: 5. CDR3 bases read: TGTGCCAGCAGTTACTCCGAGCGGGGTGTCTACAATGAG. It codes for CASSYSERGVYNE. The entire CDR3 protein is CASSYSERGVYNEQFF.